Listed below are T cell receptor beta chains from one sample, sequenced in a study of blood T cell repertoires in COVID-19. This table comes from immunoSEQ multiplex PCR, and its TCRdb copy is limited to in-frame clones, with some not included. The data contain about 250,000 clones, around nine tenths of them singletons. The specimen was PBMCs or T cells enriched from blood (not recorded which). All receptors derive from a woman in her 50s who had recovered from COVID-19. Each CDR3 is given with its conserved first and last residue. The D gene is left open where the match is weak.

d_gene: TRBD1; j_gene: TRBJ1-5; v_gene: TRBV19; CDR3aa: CASSMTGTDNQPQHF; CDR3nt: TGTGCCAGTAGTATGACCGGGACAGACAATCAGCCCCAGCATTTT
d_gene: -; j_gene: TRBJ1-1; v_gene: TRBV5-6; CDR3aa: CASSLGRGFISTEAFF; CDR3nt: TGTGCCAGCAGCTTGGGACGGGGGTTCATTTCCACTGAAGCTTTCTTT
d_gene: -; j_gene: TRBJ1-4; v_gene: TRBV6-5; CDR3aa: CASSLRGFEKLFF; CDR3nt: TGTGCCAGCTCCCTCCGAGGGTTTGAAAAACTGTTTTTT
d_gene: -; j_gene: TRBJ2-1; v_gene: TRBV6-5; CDR3aa: CASTSSSRPYNEQFF; CDR3nt: TGTGCCAGCACATCGTCCTCGCGCCCCTACAATGAGCAGTTCTTC
d_gene: TRBD2; j_gene: TRBJ2-3; v_gene: TRBV30; CDR3aa: CAWSGGAGFTDTQYF; CDR3nt: TGTGCCTGGAGTGGCGGAGCGGGATTCACAGATACGCAGTATTTT
d_gene: -; j_gene: TRBJ2-3; v_gene: TRBV11-2; CDR3aa: CASSLSESRTDTQYF; CDR3nt: TGTGCCAGCAGCTTATCAGAATCCCGCACAGATACGCAGTATTTT
d_gene: TRBD2; j_gene: TRBJ2-7; v_gene: TRBV7-9; CDR3aa: CASSPGLAGNEQYF; CDR3nt: TGTGCCAGCAGCCCGGGACTAGCGGGAAACGAGCAGTACTTC
d_gene: TRBD2; j_gene: TRBJ2-7; v_gene: TRBV29-1; CDR3aa: CSVEVAGVREQYF; CDR3nt: TGCAGCGTTGAAGTGGCGGGAGTACGAGAGCAGTACTTC
d_gene: -; j_gene: TRBJ1-3; v_gene: TRBV7-4; CDR3aa: CASSLIQVEPSGNTIYF; CDR3nt: TGTGCCAGCAGCTTGATACAGGTCGAGCCTTCTGGAAACACCATATATTTT
d_gene: -; j_gene: TRBJ1-1; v_gene: TRBV9; CDR3aa: CASSVVMGARAFF; CDR3nt: TGTGCCAGCAGCGTAGTTATGGGGGCGCGAGCTTTCTTT
d_gene: -; j_gene: TRBJ1-1; v_gene: TRBV27; CDR3aa: CASSLRGMNTEAFF; CDR3nt: TGTGCCAGCAGTCTTAGGGGGATGAACACTGAAGCTTTCTTT
d_gene: -; j_gene: TRBJ1-2; v_gene: TRBV4-2; CDR3aa: CASSQEVLANYGYTF; CDR3nt: TGTGCCAGCAGCCAAGAGGTTTTAGCTAACTATGGCTACACCTTC
d_gene: -; j_gene: TRBJ2-1; v_gene: TRBV29-1; CDR3aa: CSVYPGAGSYNEQFF; CDR3nt: TGCAGCGTTTACCCGGGAGCTGGCTCCTACAATGAGCAGTTCTTC